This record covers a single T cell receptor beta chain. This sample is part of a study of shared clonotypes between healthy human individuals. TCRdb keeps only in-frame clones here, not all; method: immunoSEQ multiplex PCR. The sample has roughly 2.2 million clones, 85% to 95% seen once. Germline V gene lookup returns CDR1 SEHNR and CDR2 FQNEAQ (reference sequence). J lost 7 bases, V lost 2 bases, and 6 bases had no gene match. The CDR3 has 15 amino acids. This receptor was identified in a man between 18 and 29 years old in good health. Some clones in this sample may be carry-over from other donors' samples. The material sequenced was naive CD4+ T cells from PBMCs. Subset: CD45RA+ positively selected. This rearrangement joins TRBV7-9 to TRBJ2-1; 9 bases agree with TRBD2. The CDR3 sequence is CASSLNSGGLNEQFF. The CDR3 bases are TGTGCCAGCAGCTTAAATAGCGGGGGACTTAATGAGCAGTTCTTC.